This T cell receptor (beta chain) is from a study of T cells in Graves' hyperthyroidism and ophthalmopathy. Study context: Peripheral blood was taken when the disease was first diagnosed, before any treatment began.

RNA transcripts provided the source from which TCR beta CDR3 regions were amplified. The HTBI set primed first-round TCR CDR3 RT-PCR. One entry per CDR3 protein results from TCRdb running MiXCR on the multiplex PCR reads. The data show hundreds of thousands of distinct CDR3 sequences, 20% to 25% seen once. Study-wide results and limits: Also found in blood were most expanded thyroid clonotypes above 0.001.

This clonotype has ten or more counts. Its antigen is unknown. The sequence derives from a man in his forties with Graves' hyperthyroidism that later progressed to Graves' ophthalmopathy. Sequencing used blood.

The CDR3 DNA follows: TGTGCCAGCAGTTTCCGCTGGTCCTACGAGCAGTACTTC. This encodes CASSFRWSYEQYF. This chain connects TRBV27 to TRBJ2-7; D ambiguous. In germline, CDR1 is MNHEY, CDR2 SMNVEV (reference sequence). V was clipped by 3 bases and J by 1 base, with 7 bases between them. This CDR3 comprises 13 residues.